This T cell receptor beta chain appears in the sequencing data of a study of post-analysis software for immune sequencing data (dated by TCRdb to the mid-2010s). Context from the whole study: Recorded disease courses included relapsing-remitting, secondary progressive and progressive-relapsing multiple sclerosis, with some patients lacking subtype annotation. A subset of samples was prepared in parallel using single-end sample barcoding, then pooled and co-amplified after Illumina adapter ligation. The patient repertoires were set against eleven to twelve previously published healthy control repertoires from donors whose ages ranged from about 6 to 25 years.

Study-wide conclusions, independent of this receptor: The multiple sclerosis patient group was slightly younger than the control group. Compared with controls, multiple sclerosis patients had significantly lower normalized Chao1 diversity, a finding suggesting substantial peripheral T-cell clonal expansion. Direct clustering with F measure revealed strong co-clustering of samples prepared in the same batch, which led to a batch-effect correction.

This specimen's time point label, per the study, means: second blood draw from one MS patient after hematopoietic stem cell transplantation. To demonstrate the VDJtools post-analysis software, TCR beta repertoires were profiled from the peripheral blood of more than 10 young patients with multiple sclerosis. Multiple sclerosis patients were children and adolescents aged about 6 to 16 years. The library was built by means of PCR. Data came from an Illumina HiSeq 2500. To reduce PCR and sequencing biases, unique molecular identifiers were incorporated into the TCR beta cDNA libraries. Some 500,000 cDNA molecules were obtained per 1 to 10 million input T cells, so each molecule approximated one T cell. Patient libraries were prepared and sequenced with the same protocol used for the earlier healthy control dataset. Samples belonging to the same batch were prepared together, multiplexed and sequenced on a shared HiSeq lane. Per the source publication's procedure: Raw barcoded reads were processed with MIGEC, and single-read molecular identifier groups were discarded before consensus assembly and CDR3 extraction. Clonotype tables were post-analysed with VDJtools, normalizing diversity by down-sampling all datasets to the smallest sample size. Repertoire overlap clustering matched CDR3 amino acid but not nucleotide sequences to correct batch-related cross-sample contamination. TCRdb reprocessed the public reads (quality trimming at Q25 with fastp, clone calling with MiXCR) and kept in-frame beta chains. CDR3 protein sequences are deduplicated, and each keeps its most common genes and DNA. None of the V and J calls come from the authors' own analysis; TCRdb made them. This sample holds 150,000 or so distinct CDR3 sequences; 30% to 45% were observed only once. 28% of the sample comes from the top ten.

As concerns this clonotype: The antigen it binds to is not known. No base quality values were provided; no much bigger clone lies one nucleotide off.

This sequence was found in a girl under 18 with multiple sclerosis. Donor details come from another sample of the same person, matched by shared clones. The starting material was blood, obtained after autologous hematopoietic stem cell transplantation.

The CDR3 region reads CAIRDWDISYEQYF. The DNA sequence is TGTGCCATCAGGGATTGGGACATCTCCTACGAGCAGTACTTC. The V and J genes are TRBV10-3 and TRBJ2-7; the D gene is perhaps TRBD1, on 6 matching bases. V is pared back by 6 bases and J by 0 bases, with 12 bases lying between the germline termini. The CDR3 holds 14 amino acids from the cysteine to the phenylalanine. The DNA shown is the 42-base CDR3, in frame from base 1. CDR1 and CDR2 are read off the germline V gene as ENHRY and SYGVKD.